The table lists the clone carrying this TCR beta chain with a few counts. Its antigen is unknown. The sample is drawn from a study of blood T cells in healthy people across ages. Study-wide results and limits: Donor CMV status was unknown, possibly confounding expanded clonotype changes. TCR beta diversity per million T cells fell roughly linearly with age. Naive and antigen-experienced cells were not separated, limiting conclusive comparison.

A sample-barcoded 5' primer and a J-beta primer mix were used in a second PCR of about 7 to 12 cycles. TCRdb reprocessed the 5' RACE reads with MiXCR, giving one entry per CDR3 protein. Found here are about 1.7 million distinct CDR3 sequences, under 30% of them singletons; the top ten hold about 7.7%. Source material: blood. The clonotype was recovered from a young woman in good health.

CDR3 nucleotide sequence: TGCAGTGCCAGAAGGGAGGATACGCAGTATTTT. Amino acids: CSARREDTQYF. The rearrangement links TRBV20-1 to TRBJ2-3; TRBD2 might be the D (5 bases). Trimming left V 6 bases short and J 6 bases short, with 10 bases between. Per the germline V gene, CDR1 is DFQATT and CDR2 is SNEGSKA (reference sequence). The CDR3 extends over 11 amino acids.